This TCR beta chain emerged from a study of cytomegalovirus exposure and HLA in healthy donors. General study results and limits: High sensitivity and specificity were reportedly achieved when the classifier diagnosed cytomegalovirus status.

Trimming removed 6 bases from V and 0 bases from J, with 8 bases in between. The CDR3 sequence is 14 residues long. Germline CDR1 reads MNHNY; CDR2 reads SVGAGI (reference sequence). Note on this clone: What it binds is not known.

In the PCR, 60 Vbeta and 13 Jbeta primers were used. Some clones are missing from TCRdb's copy, which holds only in-frame ones; the method was immunoSEQ multiplex PCR. The sample lists roughly 120,000 clones, approximately 74% seen once, with under 14% in the top ten. This TCR derives from a woman aged 45-60 years in good health and CMV-seropositive. The chain joins TRBV6-6 to TRBJ1-4; D unresolved. Material for sequencing was PBMCs. CDR3 region: CASRTIATNEKLFF. In DNA form, the CDR3 reads TGTGCCAGCAGAACAATTGCAACTAATGAAAAACTGTTTTTT.